The rows below give T cell receptor beta chains drawn from one sample of a study of blood T cell repertoires in COVID-19. Sequencing used immunoSEQ multiplex PCR; TCRdb keeps in-frame clones, though not all of them. Among 84,000 or so clones listed, around 85% were seen once. The sequenced sample was peripheral blood. The receptors here all came from a man between 65 and 85 years old with acute or convalescent COVID-19. Both conserved end residues are part of each CDR3. The order of the fields is V gene, D gene, J gene, clone size, CDR3 protein, CDR3 DNA. A D gene is named only where the DNA matches it firmly. Clone size is shown for a subset of rows, as once, few, many or a class of expanded clone.

TRBV5-1	TRBD2	TRBJ2-1	.	CASSLEAGYNEQFF	TGCGCCAGCAGCTTGGAAGCGGGGTACAATGAGCAGTTCTTC
TRBV5-1	.	TRBJ2-1	once	CASSSLGLSYNEQFF	TGCGCCAGCAGCTCTCTCGGACTTTCCTACAATGAGCAGTTCTTC
TRBV19	TRBD2	TRBJ2-1	.	CASSTRLAGVHNEQFF	TGTGCCAGTAGTACTCGACTAGCGGGGGTCCACAATGAGCAGTTCTTC
TRBV6-4	.	TRBJ2-4	.	CASNGIQYF	TGTGCCAGCAACGGCATTCAGTACTTC
TRBV10-3	TRBD1	TRBJ2-7	.	CAISNSQGAYEQYF	TGTGCCATCAGCAACTCACAGGGGGCCTACGAGCAGTACTTC
TRBV5-1	.	TRBJ1-1	.	CASSSYREMNTEAFF	TGCGCCAGCAGCTCCTACAGGGAGATGAACACTGAAGCTTTCTTT
TRBV6-5	.	TRBJ2-2	.	CASRAGTNTGELFF	TGTGCCAGCAGAGCGGGGACAAACACCGGGGAGCTGTTTTTT
TRBV4-1	.	TRBJ2-1	.	CASSQIPGGRNHNEQFF	TGCGCCAGCAGCCAAATCCCCGGAGGGAGGAATCACAATGAGCAGTTCTTC
TRBV7-2	.	TRBJ1-5	.	CASSLTSVSTAFKAQHF	TGTGCCAGCAGCCTAACCTCCGTCTCGACAGCCTTCAAGGCCCAGCATTTT
TRBV7-7	TRBD2	TRBJ2-3	.	CASSLGGTSPGTDTQYF	TGTGCCAGCAGCTTAGGGGGGACTAGCCCGGGCACAGATACGCAGTATTTT
TRBV7-3	TRBD2	TRBJ2-1	.	CASSQGTSNNEQFF	TGTGCCAGCAGCCAAGGGACTAGCAACAATGAGCAGTTCTTC
TRBV9	.	TRBJ1-5	.	CASSPSGSANQPQHF	TGTGCCAGCAGCCCAAGCGGCTCCGCAAATCAGCCCCAGCATTTT
TRBV4-1	TRBD2	TRBJ2-7	few	CASSPGLGVYEQYF	TGCGCCAGCAGTCCGGGACTAGGGGTATACGAGCAGTACTTC
TRBV6-5	.	TRBJ1-1	.	CASRGSMNTEAFF	TGTGCCAGCAGAGGGAGCATGAACACTGAAGCTTTCTTT
TRBV4-2	TRBD1	TRBJ2-1	.	CASSLTRQGAREKFF	TGTGCCAGCAGCCTTACTCGACAGGGGGCTAGGGAGAAGTTCTTC
TRBV14	TRBD2	TRBJ2-3	.	CASSQRSGGADTQYF	TGTGCCAGCAGCCAGAGGTCGGGGGGGGCTGATACGCAGTATTTT
TRBV11-3	.	TRBJ2-7	.	CASSLYNSYEQYF	TGTGCCAGCAGCTTATACAACTCCTACGAGCAGTACTTC
TRBV5-1	TRBD1	TRBJ2-6	.	CASSLEQGAGANVLTF	TGCGCCAGCAGCTTGGAACAGGGGGCCGGGGCCAACGTCCTGACTTTC
TRBV7-9	TRBD2	TRBJ2-1	.	CASRPLLGLAGGEQFF	TGTGCCAGCAGACCCCTTTTGGGGCTAGCGGGGGGCGAGCAGTTCTTC
TRBV4-2	TRBD2	TRBJ2-2	.	CASSPGLVGSGELFF	TGTGCCAGCAGCCCGGGACTAGTGGGTTCCGGGGAGCTGTTTTTT
TRBV5-6	TRBD1	TRBJ1-4	.	CASSTSQGTEKLFF	TGTGCCAGCAGCACCTCACAGGGGACTGAAAAACTGTTTTTT
TRBV2	TRBD1	TRBJ2-5	.	CASSDNRGTETQYF	TGTGCCAGCAGTGACAACAGGGGAACAGAGACCCAGTACTTC
TRBV19	.	TRBJ2-5	.	CASSYRGGETQYF	TGTGCCAGTAGTTACAGGGGAGGAGAGACCCAGTACTTC
TRBV27	.	TRBJ2-3	.	CASSSRGTPNTDTQYF	TGTGCCAGCAGCTCCCGGGGGACCCCGAACACAGATACGCAGTATTTT
TRBV10-3	.	TRBJ1-1	.	CAISEQANTEAFF	TGTGCCATCAGTGAGCAAGCGAACACTGAAGCTTTCTTT
TRBV4-1	TRBD1	TRBJ2-3	.	CASSHGRGTTDTQYF	TGCGCCAGCAGCCACGGCAGGGGGACAACAGATACGCAGTATTTT
TRBV18	.	TRBJ2-3	.	CASSPSDRLSTDTQYF	TGTGCCAGCTCACCTAGTGACAGGCTTAGCACAGATACGCAGTATTTT
TRBV3-1/TRBV3-2	TRBD2	TRBJ2-3	.	CASSLLAGGTDTQYF	TGTGCCAGCAGCCTTCTAGCGGGGGGCACAGATACGCAGTATTTT
TRBV2	TRBD1	TRBJ1-4	.	CASRRDRGNEKLFF	TGTGCCAGCAGGAGGGACAGGGGGAATGAAAAACTGTTTTTT
TRBV10-1	TRBD1	TRBJ2-7	.	CASSESILGTVDYEQYF	TGCGCCAGCAGTGAGTCGATTCTGGGGACAGTTGACTACGAGCAGTACTTC
TRBV19	.	TRBJ2-4	.	CASSSLDRLAKNIQYF	TGTGCCAGTAGTAGCCTGGACAGACTAGCCAAAAACATTCAGTACTTC
TRBV18	.	TRBJ1-1	few	CASSPLPTGKKNTEAFF	TGTGCCAGCTCACCACTCCCGACAGGTAAAAAGAACACTGAAGCTTTCTTT
TRBV19	TRBD1	TRBJ1-3	.	CASGRTGMPGNTIYF	TGTGCCAGTGGACGGACAGGGATGCCCGGAAACACCATATATTTT
TRBV6-2/TRBV6-3	TRBD2	TRBJ2-3	few	CASSYEREDRDTQYF	TGTGCCAGCAGTTACGAACGGGAGGACCGAGATACGCAGTATTTT
TRBV11-2	.	TRBJ2-6	once	CASSLEGRGSSGANVLTF	TGTGCCAGCAGCTTAGAGGGTAGAGGGAGCTCTGGGGCCAACGTCCTGACTTTC